Shown below are 16 T cell receptor beta chains from a single sample sequenced in a study of CD8 T cells in Susac syndrome. Random hexamers were used to reverse transcribe about 0.5 to 1 ug of RNA. TCRdb itself ran the immunoSEQ multiplex PCR reads through MiXCR, one entry per CDR3 protein. Among hundreds of thousands of distinct CDR3 sequences listed, around 93% were seen once. Sequenced material: CD4+ T cells from PBMCs. Source of these receptors: a human donor with multiple sclerosis.

This clonotype was seen only once. This chain joins TRBV12-3 or TRBV12-4 and TRBJ2-1; 9 bases fit TRBD2. The CDR3 runs 15 residues. With 10 bases clipped from V and 7 bases from J, the junction kept 14 bases outside the gene matches. DNA of the CDR3: TGTGCCACCAAAATGGGGCTAGCGGGGACTAATGAGCAGTTCTTC. The encoded protein is CATKMGLAGTNEQFF.

The J gene is TRBJ2-5, the V gene TRBV29-1; D gene ambiguous. V was cut by 6 bases and J by 2 bases, with 16 bases left in between. The CDR3 contains 14 residues. Germline-derived CDR1 and CDR2 are SQVTM and ANQGSEA. In nucleotides, the CDR3 is TGCAGCGTCAAAGGCCCCTTCGCTCAAGAGACCCAGTACTTC. Translated: CSVKGPFAQETQYF.

This chain joins TRBV15 and TRBJ1-3, with 8 bases fitting TRBD1. V was clipped by 0 bases and J by 3 bases; unmatched bases: 7. The CDR3 runs to 17 residues. Germline loops: CDR1 LNHNV, CDR2 YYDKDF (reference sequence). The CDR3 spells CATSRDYPQGDGNTIYF. In DNA form, the CDR3 reads TGTGCCACCAGCAGAGATTATCCACAGGGGGATGGAAACACCATATATTTT.

The rearrangement links TRBV13 to TRBJ2-1, with D perhaps TRBD2 (6 bases). Trimming took off 4 bases at V and 9 bases at J, with 19 bases between the two ends. There are 15 residues in the CDR3. Germline-derived CDR1 and CDR2 are PRHDT and FYEKMQ (reference sequence). In nucleotides, the CDR3 is TGTGCCAGCAGCTCCCCTCCGGGAGAGGCTTCTGAGCAGTTCTTC. It codes for CASSSPPGEASEQFF.

The rearrangement links TRBV27 to TRBJ2-2; either TRBD1 or TRBD2 may fit D (7 bases each). Germline V gives CDR1 MNHEY, CDR2 SMNVEV (reference sequence). Trimming removed 6 bases from V and 2 bases from J, with 16 bases in between. The CDR3 spans 16 residues. CDR3 amino acids: CASRIQGRVNTGELFF. The CDR3 coding sequence is TGTGCCAGCAGAATACAGGGGAGGGTTAACACCGGGGAGCTGTTTTTT.

The chain carries TRBV7-8 and TRBJ2-3; D uncertain. The CDR3 is made up of 14 amino acids. Trimming left V 3 bases short and J 4 bases short, with 11 bases between. Germline V gives CDR1 SGHVS, CDR2 FQNEAQ. The CDR3 nucleotides read TGTGCCAGCAGCTTCGGAGCCTCTGCAGATACGCAGTATTTT. This sequence encodes CASSFGASADTQYF.

In this sample, this clonotype turned up once. The chain is built from TRBV12-3 or TRBV12-4 and TRBJ1-2; D is ambiguous. The germline V and J ends were trimmed by 9 bases and 6 bases, with 17 bases remaining between them. CDR3 length: 13 residues. The CDR3 loop is CASSGRGRDGYTF. CDR3 bases: TGTGCCAGTTCCGGGCGGGGAAGAGATGGCTACACCTTC.

This sequence joins TRBV11-2 and TRBJ2-3; 10 bases are shared with TRBD2. The CDR3 consists of 16 residues. Germline values: CDR1 SGHAT, CDR2 FQNNGV. V was clipped by 5 bases and J by 2 bases; unmatched bases: 7. In DNA, the CDR3 is TGTGCCAGCAGCCCAAAGCTAGCGGGGGTCACAGATACGCAGTATTTT. Translation gives CASSPKLAGVTDTQYF. Looking up the rest from reference TRBV11-2 and TRBJ2-3 gives the full variable domain: EAGVAQSPRYKIIEKRQSVAFWCNPISGHATLYWYQQILGQGPKLLIQFQNNGVVDDSQLPKDRFSAERLKGVDSTLKIQPAKLEDSAVYLCASSPKLAGVTDTQYFGPGTRLTVL.

The chain joins TRBV10-3 to TRBJ2-2; the D is unclear. CDR1 is ENHRY and CDR2 is SYGVKD in the germline V gene. The CDR3 is made up of 12 amino acids. The V end lost 10 bases, the J end lost 3 bases, and 9 bases lay between the germline ends. CDR3 sequence reads: CASGYDTGELFF. The CDR3 DNA reads TGTGCCAGCGGCTACGACACCGGGGAGCTGTTTTTT.

The chain employs TRBV2 and TRBJ2-7, with a tentative D call TRBD1 (5 bases). V lost 1 base and J 8 bases, leaving 15 bases between the germline ends. Germline V gives CDR1 SNHLY, CDR2 FYNNEI. The CDR3 length is 14 residues. This CDR3 reads CASSEVPGLGQQYF. In nucleotides, the CDR3 is TGTGCCAGCAGTGAAGTGCCAGGTCTGGGGCAGCAGTACTTC.

V gene TRBV3-1 combines with J gene TRBJ2-1, with D possibly being TRBD2 (5 bases). Looked up from germline, CDR1 is LGHDT and CDR2 is YNNKEL (reference sequence). Deletions cut 0 bases from V and 9 bases from J, with 18 bases between. The CDR3 loop spans 16 amino acids. CDR3 nucleotides: TGTGCCAGCAGCCAAGATCCCCCGTCTAGCAGAAGTGAGCAGTTCTTC. It codes for CASSQDPPSSRSEQFF.

This clonotype was observed a few times. The V and J genes are TRBV13 and TRBJ1-1; 9 nucleotides match TRBD1. Germline CDR1 and CDR2: PRHDT and FYEKMQ (reference sequence). There are 14 residues in the CDR3. V gave up 6 bases and J gave up 1 base; unmatched junction bases: 3. CDR3 residues: CASRTGGKNTEAFF. Written as DNA, the CDR3 is TGTGCCAGCAGGACAGGGGGGAAGAACACTGAAGCTTTCTTT. Together with reference TRBV13 and TRBJ1-1, the CDR3 gives the full variable domain: AAGVIQSPRHLIKEKRETATLKCYPIPRHDTVYWYQQGPGQDPQFLISFYEKMQSDKGSIPDRFSAQQFSDYHSELNMSSLELGDSALYFCASRTGGKNTEAFFGQGTRLTVV.

This chain uses TRBV12-3 or TRBV12-4 with TRBJ2-3; maybe TRBD1 (5 bases). Trimming took 3 bases from V and 0 from J, leaving 10 bases between them. CDR3 length: 15 amino acids. The DNA of the CDR3 is TGTGCCAGCAGTTTGAGACAGCCTAGCACAGATACGCAGTATTTT. Amino acid sequence: CASSLRQPSTDTQYF.

This sequence joins TRBV6-5 and TRBJ1-1, with D hard to call. The germline V gene encodes CDR1 MNHEY and CDR2 SVGAGI. There are 14 residues in the CDR3. V lost 2 bases and J 3 bases, leaving 10 bases between the germline ends. The CDR3 loop is CASSYVSSDTEAFF. The CDR3 nucleotides read TGTGCCAGCAGTTACGTGTCGTCGGACACTGAAGCTTTCTTT.

This clonotype was found once. The chain couples TRBV29-1 to TRBJ2-2; TRBD2 might be the D (5 bases). V lost 4 bases and J 7 bases, leaving 10 bases between the germline ends. Germline V gives CDR1 SQVTM, CDR2 ANQGSEA. The CDR3 extends over 12 amino acids. The chain's CDR3 is CSVGHGDGELFF. The CDR3 nucleotides are TGCAGCGTTGGTCACGGGGACGGGGAGCTGTTTTTT.

V gene TRBV3-1 combines with J gene TRBJ1-4, with 12 bases matching TRBD1. The length of the CDR3 is 15 residues. The ends lost 3 bases at V and 8 bases at J; junction bases unmatched: 4. Germline V gene data show CDR1 as LGHDT and CDR2 as YNNKEL (reference sequence). CDR3 DNA sequence: TGTGCCAGCAGCCACGGGGGACAGGGGGCAGAAAAACTGTTTTTT. It is translated as CASSHGGQGAEKLFF.